The rows below give T cell receptor beta chains drawn from one sample of a study of identical twins. TCRdb used MiXCR to reprocess the 5' RACE reads, holding one entry per CDR3 protein. This sample carries some 240,000 distinct CDR3 sequences, about 10% of them seen once, and the ten largest clones take 9% to 10%. What was sequenced was memory T cells sorted from blood. These receptors came from a man aged 50-59 years in good health. CDR3s include the opening cysteine and the closing phenylalanine or tryptophan.

V gene	CDR3 protein
TRBV2	CASSGTDSGANVLTF
TRBV20-1	CSASSFVRGNTEAFF
TRBV2	CASSTSGGAFNEQFF
TRBV20-1	CSARVSQVAFF
TRBV7-6	CASSLAEQQGGMSGYTF
TRBV5-5	CASSRTDTYEQYF
TRBV20-1	CSASSKGRAYEQYF
TRBV30	CARRQGLEYGYTF
TRBV6-1	CASRKKQGTYNEQFF
TRBV28	CASSLSGRGSEKLFF
TRBV7-2	CASSSITQGSGYTF
TRBV27	CASSLGVAGASEQFF
TRBV3-1	CASSRRDRGWEQYF
TRBV2	CARGAPGLNTGELFF
TRBV6-1	CASSDVSSYEQYF
TRBV6-2/TRBV6-3	CASSDPGHGGNSPLHF
TRBV7-2	CASRGGPSGGYTF
TRBV12-3/TRBV12-4	CASSMTAGSAEAFF
TRBV5-5	CASSILRGDSPLHF
TRBV6-5	CASRTGGETQYF
TRBV12-3/TRBV12-4	CASSQRTGGIDETQYF
TRBV20-1	CSATSGYLETQYF
TRBV28	CASSFRGRYEQYF
TRBV28	CASSSLQKPHF
TRBV15	CATSSRNGETQYF
TRBV5-1	CASSLSDGSEAFF
TRBV28	CASSPRAGKYESGELFF
TRBV27	CASSPQPGLSGANVLTF
TRBV7-2	CASSSHRGGVGEAFF
TRBV14	CASSRTNQPQHF
TRBV19	CASRLQGNTGELFF
TRBV29-1	CSVELGRGGSYNEQFF
TRBV4-3	CASSQDLGNRVSEQYF
TRBV5-4	CASSSGSTGVGETQYF
TRBV11-1	CASSLDGDPNSGANVLTF
TRBV20-1	CSARIGYSGNTIYF
TRBV20-1	CSAVLATTQYF
TRBV6-2/TRBV6-3	CASSYAVVSTEAFF
TRBV20-1	CSASSYLYNEQFF
TRBV6-5	CASSYPGAANYGYTF
TRBV5-6	CASSFSQTGYQRNTIYF
TRBV18	CASSPTGGPEAFF
TRBV20-1	CSALTTGPDTQYF
TRBV20-1	CSAWTGSSGGIQYF
TRBV25-1	CASSAEGGTSGNTIYF
TRBV12-3/TRBV12-4	CASRTGTGAFEQYF
TRBV4-3	CASSQEHSGNTIYF
TRBV28	CTTRSVGGANYGYTF
TRBV27	CATAGGVKNTEAFF
TRBV15	CATSRFVWMGGPGNEQYF
TRBV5-1	CASSGLLRDDEQYF